This TCR beta chain was obtained from a study of T cells in Graves' hyperthyroidism and ophthalmopathy. Study-level background: Specimen type is peripheral blood, collected at initial diagnosis prior to any treatment.

Regions amplified from RNA transcripts were the TCR beta CDR3 regions. During a first-round RT-PCR of the TCR CDR3, the HTBI primer set was used. TCRdb ran MiXCR on the multiplex PCR reads and lists one entry per CDR3 protein. Of 360,000 or so distinct CDR3 sequences listed, over 12% are singletons. Per the germline V gene, CDR1 is SGHNT and CDR2 is YYREEE (reference sequence). Germline trimming cut 4 bases from V and 4 bases from J; bases unmatched to any gene: 7. This CDR3 has 16 amino acids. Patients were excluded for uncontrolled infection, other autoimmune disease, pregnancy or lactation. This sample holds PBMCs from about 10 ml fresh peripheral blood.

The receptor comes from a woman aged 60-70 years with Graves' ophthalmopathy. The sequenced sample consisted of blood. The V call is TRBV5-4, the J call TRBJ2-3; 12 bases agree with TRBD2. The CDR3 DNA follows: TGTGCCAGCAGCCAGAAGACTAGCGGGAGTTCAGATACGCAGTATTTT. This encodes CASSQKTSGSSDTQYF.